This paragraph reports one T cell receptor (beta chain). There is no known antigen for this receptor. Base qualities are not at hand, and no much larger clone is one base apart. This record belongs to a study of OX40 agonist ivuxolimab in advanced cancers. Regarding the complete study: Ivuxolimab was an agonistic, fully human IgG2 monoclonal antibody directed against OX40 (CD134), a costimulatory receptor. Intravenous ivuxolimab was administered to patients every 2 weeks at six dose levels: 0.01, 0.1, 0.3, 1.5, 3 and 10 mg/kg. Of the approximately 50 patients in dose escalation, some 20 had hepatocellular carcinoma, about 15 had melanoma, 9 had renal cell carcinoma and 9 had head and neck cancer. In the dose-escalation cohort, 70% to 85% of patients were male, and the mean age was roughly 60 years with a range of roughly 23 to 79. Patients were allowed to have had prior anti-PD-1, anti-PD-L1 or anti-CTLA-4 therapy, and around 40% of the dose-escalation patients had previously received checkpoint inhibitors. Three dose-escalation patients achieved partial responses, one with hepatocellular carcinoma and two with cutaneous melanoma. Peripheral TCRbeta sequencing was intended to test whether TCR sequence diversity was altered and clonal T-cell expansion was caused by ivuxolimab. The paper covers the monotherapy dose-escalation part of the phase I ivuxolimab trial, which included N of about 50 patients.

The trial excluded patients who had a history of autoimmune disease or were on systemic immunosuppression. Peripheral blood for TCR sequencing was collected from all dose cohorts at baseline, on cycle 4 day 1, and on cycle 7 day 1. Samples came from an open-label, multicenter, first-in-human phase I dose-escalation trial of ivuxolimab. The trial enrolled adults with locally advanced or metastatic head and neck squamous cell, hepatocellular, melanoma or renal cell carcinoma. Before TCR sequencing, CD4+ T cells and CD8+ T cells from peripheral blood were sorted into separate populations. Broader findings and caveats from the paper: Low levels of normalized T-cell clonal expansion were also seen in some patients who did not respond. At doses of 0.1 to 3.0 mg/kg, clonal expansion of both CD4+ and CD8+ blood T cells was observed from baseline to week 6. In the 0.1-3.0 mg/kg groups, partial responders had among the lowest normalized peripheral clonal expansion, particularly in CD8+ T cells. Which antigens the clonally expanded peripheral T cells were specific for was not determined. After ivuxolimab, more expanded clones were found on average in CD8+ T cells than in CD4+ T cells.

The V end gives up 4 bases and the J end 1 base, leaving 5 bases in the junction not matched to a gene. There are 17 amino acids in the CDR3, from cysteine to phenylalanine inclusive. CDR3 DNA only is kept here, 51 bases in frame from base 1. Via the germline V gene, CDR1 is MNHNS and CDR2 SASEGT. For sequencing of the TCRbeta CDR3 region, genomic DNA was extracted from the sorted cells. The immunoSEQ Assay was used for sequencing of TCRbeta CDR3 regions. Entries here come from immuneACCESS through TCRdb and include only in-frame sequences with V and J called. Some clones fail to appear in such tables; in the studies checked, an unresolved V gene covers under half of the shortfall, and the cause of the remainder is unknown. The sample has roughly 64,000 clones on record, about 85% of them singletons. The ten largest clones represent 3% of the sample.

This TCR derives from an adult with an advanced solid tumor such as melanoma, head and neck, liver or kidney cancer. The source was CD4+ or CD8+ T cells sorted from blood, collected in a trial of the OX40 agonist ivuxolimab. The receptor chain draws on TRBV6-1 and TRBJ2-2; 11 bases in between match TRBD2. The nucleotide sequence is given as TGTGCCAGCAGTGGACTAGCGGGAAGGAAGAACACCGGGGAGCTGTTTTTT. Translated, it gives CASSGLAGRKNTGELFF.